One sample yielded the 30 T cell receptor beta chains listed below, sequenced in a study of blood T cell repertoires in COVID-19. Only in-frame clones appear in the TCRdb table, and some are missing; sequencing was by immunoSEQ multiplex PCR. The sample includes a few hundred thousand clones, over 80% of them seen just once. Input material: peripheral blood. All receptors derive from a woman between 50 and 59 years old with active or convalescent COVID-19.

The rearrangement joins TRBV6-5 to TRBJ1-6, with 7 nucleotides matching TRBD1. V lost 5 bases, J lost 7 bases, and 5 bases stayed unmatched. Germline CDR1 and CDR2: MNHEY and SVGAGI. The CDR3 contains 14 residues. CDR3 in DNA: TGTGCCAGCAGTAAGACAGGGTTAAATTCACCCCTCCACTTT. This codes for CASSKTGLNSPLHF.

CDR3 amino acids: CASSPSSRGYGYTF. Written as DNA, the CDR3 is TGTGCCAGTAGCCCCTCGAGCAGGGGCTATGGCTACACCTTC. The chain employs TRBV19 and TRBJ1-2, with D possibly matching TRBD1 (6 bases). The germline V and J ends were trimmed by 6 bases and 4 bases, with 15 bases remaining between them. This CDR3 has 14 amino acids. Germline CDR1 reads LNHDA; CDR2 reads SQIVND (reference sequence).

The chain links TRBV2 to TRBJ2-1; the D gene is possibly TRBD1 (5 bases). V lost 1 base, J lost 6 bases, and 13 bases lay in between. The CDR3 is made up of 15 amino acids. Germline V gene lookup returns CDR1 SNHLY and CDR2 FYNNEI. The CDR3 DNA reads as TGTGCCAGCAGTGAAGGACAGAGTCGCTTCAATGAGCAGTTCTTC. This translates into CASSEGQSRFNEQFF.

This clone has a single count. The chain uses TRBV27 and TRBJ2-1, with D possibly matching TRBD2 (5 bases). Germline loops: CDR1 MNHEY, CDR2 SMNVEV (reference sequence). The CDR3 runs to 13 residues. With 8 bases removed from V and 4 bases from J, the gap between germline ends came to 12 bases. In DNA form, the CDR3 reads TGTGCCAGCCGGGATCTCGTATACAATGAGCAGTTCTTC. This encodes CASRDLVYNEQFF.

The V gene is TRBV5-1, the J gene TRBJ2-2, with D possibly TRBD2 on 6 matching bases. This CDR3 region has 14 residues. The germline V gene encodes CDR1 SGHRS and CDR2 YFSETQ. V was clipped by 5 bases and J by 8 bases, with 16 bases between them. The DNA of the CDR3 is TGCGCCAGCAGTCAGGACTATCCTGGGGGGGAGCTGTTTTTT. It yields the protein CASSQDYPGGELFF. The whole variable domain, remainder taken from reference TRBV5-1 and TRBJ2-2, is KAGVTQTPRYLIKTRGQQVTLSCSPISGHRSVSWYQQTPGQGLQFLFEYFSETQRNKGNFPGRFSGRQFSNSRSEMNVSTLELGDSALYLCASSQDYPGGELFFGEGSRLTVL.

V gene TRBV2 combines with J gene TRBJ1-6, with no clear D. Trimming pared 4 bases from V and 6 bases from J, leaving 13 bases between. The CDR3 has 15 residues. Germline V gene lookup returns CDR1 SNHLY and CDR2 FYNNEI. As DNA, the CDR3 is TGTGCCAGCAGTGCCGCCGGACGGGGTAATTCACCCCTCCACTTT. Translation gives CASSAAGRGNSPLHF.

This clone has a single count. This chain connects TRBV11-3 to TRBJ2-7, with 10 positions matching TRBD2. The germline gives CDR1 SGHNT, CDR2 YENEEA. The ends lost 2 bases at V and 5 bases at J; junction bases unmatched: 12. The CDR3 runs to 17 residues. The CDR3: CASSLSPQAGGMDEQYF. The DNA of the CDR3 is TGTGCCAGCAGCTTATCCCCCCAAGCGGGAGGGATGGACGAGCAGTACTTC.

The rearrangement links TRBV6-5 to TRBJ1-2; D perhaps matches TRBD1 (5 bases). This CDR3 is 15 amino acids long. Germline V gene sequence: CDR1 MNHEY, CDR2 SVGAGI. V was shortened by 4 bases and J by 4 bases, with 16 bases between the two germline ends. In DNA form, the CDR3 reads TGTGCCAGCAGTTCCAACTACAGGCTGGGCTATGGCTACACCTTC. Translated, it gives CASSSNYRLGYGYTF.

This clone has just one count. The chain links TRBV28 to TRBJ1-3; D uncertain. The germline V gene encodes CDR1 MDHEN and CDR2 SYDVKM. Trimming pared 6 bases from V and 0 bases from J, leaving 15 bases between. This CDR3 has 16 residues. CDR3 DNA: TGTGCCAGCAGCTTGCCCCGACAACTCTCTGGAAACACCATATATTTT. Protein sequence: CASSLPRQLSGNTIYF.

This clone has just a few counts. At the DNA level, this CDR3 is encoded by other sequences in the same sample as well. The V and J genes are TRBV7-2 and TRBJ1-5; D remains ambiguous. V shed 5 bases and J shed 0 bases, with 5 bases lying between them. Germline CDR1 SGHTA, CDR2 FQGNSA. The CDR3 has 13 amino acids. The CDR3 loop reads CASSPSSNQPQHF. The CDR3 coding sequence is TGTGCCAGCAGCCCTAGTAGCAATCAGCCCCAGCATTTT.

This sequence joins TRBV7-8 and TRBJ2-5; no firm D call. The V and J ends lost 5 bases and 5 bases respectively, with 6 bases between them. The CDR3 is made up of 11 amino acids. The V gene's germline CDR1 is SGHVS and CDR2 FQNEAQ. CDR3 nucleotides: TGTGCCAGCAGCCCGCAGGAGACCCAGTACTTC. It codes for CASSPQETQYF.

J is TRBJ2-3 and V is TRBV6-5; D possibly corresponds to TRBD1 (5 bases). Trimming left V 4 bases short and J 4 bases short, with 12 bases between. The CDR3 is made up of 14 amino acids. Per germline, CDR1 MNHEY and CDR2 SVGAGI. In DNA form, the CDR3 reads TGTGCCAGCAGTTTAGGGGCCGGTGCAGATACGCAGTATTTT. Protein: CASSLGAGADTQYF.

The chain has TRBV12-5 and TRBJ2-2, with 7 bases identical to TRBD2. Per the germline V gene, CDR1 is LGHNT and CDR2 is FRNRAP. This CDR3 has 18 residues. V trimming: 0 bases; J trimming: 7 bases; junction bases outside the gene matches: 14. The CDR3 region is CASGLVRSGVNQLGELFF. The CDR3 DNA reads TGTGCTAGTGGTTTGGTAAGGAGCGGGGTCAACCAACTCGGGGAGCTGTTTTTT.

V is TRBV15 and J is TRBJ2-5; TRBD2 aligns across 15 bases. Germline CDR1 LNHNV, CDR2 YYDKDF (reference sequence). The trim removed 3 bases at V and 4 bases at J, leaving 9 bases unmatched. This CDR3 is built from 18 residues. The CDR3 is CATSRGAWGLAGGETQYF. The CDR3 bases are TGTGCCACCAGCAGGGGGGCCTGGGGACTAGCGGGAGGAGAGACCCAGTACTTC.

This rearrangement joins TRBV7-2 to TRBJ2-1, with 9 nucleotides matching TRBD1. The germline V gene has CDR1 SGHTA and CDR2 FQGNSA. V trimming: 6 bases; J trimming: 8 bases; junction bases outside the gene matches: 11. The CDR3 has 15 amino acids. The CDR3 DNA reads as TGTGCCAGCAGGACCACCGGGACAGGGTCGGATGAGCAGTTCTTC. Amino acid sequence: CASRTTGTGSDEQFF.

The sample holds a few counts of this clone. The rearrangement uses TRBV2 and TRBJ2-1; 9 bases agree with TRBD2. This CDR3 is 12 amino acids long. V shed 8 bases and J 10 bases; nucleotides not matched to a gene: 6. The V gene's germline CDR1 is SNHLY and CDR2 FYNNEI. The chain's CDR3 is CASAGLAGEQFF. CDR3 DNA sequence: TGTGCCAGCGCGGGACTAGCCGGGGAGCAGTTCTTC. Complete variable domain (other parts from reference TRBV2 and TRBJ2-1): EPEVTQTPSHQVTQMGQEVILRCVPISNHLYFYWYRQILGQKVEFLVSFYNNEISEKSEIFDDQFSVERPDGSNFTLKIRSTKLEDSAMYFCASAGLAGEQFFGPGTRLTVL.

V gene TRBV18 combines with J gene TRBJ2-1, with D unclear. CDR1 KGHSH and CDR2 LQKENI come from the germline V gene. V lost 8 bases and J lost 8, with 10 bases in between. The CDR3 extends over 11 amino acids. CDR3 in amino acids: CASAQTDEQFF. As DNA, the CDR3 is TGTGCCAGCGCACAGACTGATGAGCAGTTCTTC.

The CDR3 DNA reads TGTGCCAGCAGTCAGACAGGGGGCACCTACGAGCAGTACTTC. Its translation: CASSQTGGTYEQYF. This sequence joins TRBV2 and TRBJ2-7, with 10 nucleotides matching TRBD1. Losses at the gene ends were 5 bases for V and 2 bases for J; bases not matched to a gene: 3. The CDR3 is made up of 14 amino acids. In germline, CDR1 is SNHLY, CDR2 FYNNEI.

This clone was seen at least ten times. The chain couples TRBV6-5 to TRBJ1-1; weak D call: TRBD1 (6 bases). The CDR3 sequence is 14 residues long. V lost 5 bases to trimming and J lost 4 bases, with 14 bases between them. Germline V gene sequence: CDR1 MNHEY, CDR2 SVGAGI. For the CDR3, the DNA is TGTGCCAGCAGTCAGGGGTTTCGGGCCACTGAAGCTTTCTTT. It codes for CASSQGFRATEAFF.

The chain joins TRBV5-1 to TRBJ1-1, with 8 bases identical to TRBD1. CDR1 and CDR2 (germline): SGHRS, YFSETQ. The CDR3 sequence is 15 residues long. The ends lost 0 bases at V and 0 bases at J; junction bases unmatched: 1. The CDR3 sequence: CASSLGQGMNTEAFF. Written as DNA, the CDR3 is TGCGCCAGCAGCTTGGGACAGGGGATGAACACTGAAGCTTTCTTT.

This chain uses TRBV4-1 with TRBJ2-1, with 11 positions matching TRBD2. V was pared by 4 bases and J by 4 bases, with 6 bases of the junction left unmatched. Germline-derived CDR1 and CDR2 are MGHRA and YSYEKL. The CDR3 contains 16 residues. The CDR3 region is CASSLQLAGGYNEQFF. The CDR3 DNA reads as TGCGCCAGCAGCCTCCAGCTAGCGGGAGGATACAATGAGCAGTTCTTC.

The chain carries TRBV5-5 and TRBJ2-3; 7 bases fit TRBD2. V dropped 4 bases and J dropped 3; count of bases not matched to a gene: 14. Looked up from germline, CDR1 is SGHKS and CDR2 is YYEKEE (reference sequence). CDR3 size: 17 residues. The CDR3 loop is CASSPGGGPSFTDTQYF. The CDR3 nucleotides read TGTGCCAGCAGCCCGGGGGGAGGGCCTAGCTTTACAGATACGCAGTATTTT. Drawing the rest from reference TRBV5-5 and TRBJ2-3, the complete variable domain is DAGVTQSPTHLIKTRGQQVTLRCSPISGHKSVSWYQQVLGQGPQFIFQYYEKEERGRGNFPDRFSARQFPNYSSELNVNALLLGDSALYLCASSPGGGPSFTDTQYFGPGTRLTVL.

The chain links TRBV7-9 to TRBJ2-7, with TRBD2 matching 12 bases. The ends lost 5 bases at V and 1 base at J; junction bases unmatched: 3. Germline V gives CDR1 SEHNR, CDR2 FQNEAQ (reference sequence). The CDR3 has 15 amino acids. This chain's CDR3 is CASSPSGRVSYEQYF. In DNA form, the CDR3 reads TGTGCCAGCAGCCCTAGCGGGAGGGTGTCCTACGAGCAGTACTTC.

J is TRBJ1-1 and V is TRBV2; 8 bases are shared with TRBD1. Trimming at V came to 5 bases and at J to 4 bases, leaving 9 bases not matched to a gene. There are 15 residues in the CDR3. The germline V gene has CDR1 SNHLY and CDR2 FYNNEI. In nucleotides, the CDR3 is TGTGCCAGCAGTTACGGACAGGGCGGGACCACTGAAGCTTTCTTT. It is translated as CASSYGQGGTTEAFF.

As DNA, the CDR3 is TGTGCCAGTAATTGGGGACAGGGGCTACGAGGCTACACCTTC. Protein product: CASNWGQGLRGYTF. The rearrangement uses TRBV19 and TRBJ1-2; 10 bases fit TRBD1. The CDR3 has 14 residues. Germline V gene data show CDR1 as LNHDA and CDR2 as SQIVND (reference sequence). V gave up 7 bases and J gave up 8 bases; unmatched junction bases: 10.

J is TRBJ1-2 and V is TRBV19; D call uncertain. Trimming shortened V by 3 bases and J by 5 bases, and 13 bases separated the two germline ends. The CDR3 has 14 residues. Germline V gene data show CDR1 as LNHDA and CDR2 as SQIVND (reference sequence). The CDR3 protein is CASSIQPLGYGYTF. DNA of the CDR3: TGTGCCAGTAGTATCCAGCCGCTCGGGTATGGCTACACCTTC.

The chain joins TRBV5-3 to TRBJ2-5, with D possibly being TRBD2 (6 bases). TRBV5-3 is an ORF, and what it does is uncertain. The length of the CDR3 is 17 residues. With 5 bases removed from V and 13 bases from J, the gap between germline ends came to 33 bases. CDR3 residues: CARRPTGGREGRMVPYF. In DNA, the CDR3 is TGTGCCAGAAGACCCACCGGGGGAAGAGAGGGAAGAATGGTCCCGTACTTC.

The V call is TRBV19, the J call TRBJ2-1; D remains ambiguous. Germline V gene sequence: CDR1 LNHDA, CDR2 SQIVND (reference sequence). The CDR3 spans 13 residues. Trimming cost V 6 bases and J 7 bases, with 13 bases left between them. This chain's CDR3 is CASSPFSWNEQFF. The CDR3 DNA is TGTGCCAGTAGCCCCTTCAGTTGGAATGAGCAGTTCTTC.

The genes are TRBV5-1 and TRBJ2-5; TRBD1 matches at 9 bases. The CDR3 consists of 15 residues. The trim removed 4 bases at V and 4 bases at J, leaving 8 bases unmatched. Germline V gene lookup returns CDR1 SGHRS and CDR2 YFSETQ. The CDR3 spells CASSLGDRVTETQYF. The CDR3 DNA follows: TGCGCCAGCAGCCTGGGGGACAGGGTGACAGAGACCCAGTACTTC.

The count of this clone is one. V is TRBV5-6 and J is TRBJ2-4, with D uncertain. Germline V gene lookup returns CDR1 SGHDT and CDR2 YYEEEE. V lost 7 bases to trimming and J lost 6 bases, with 14 bases between them. CDR3 length: 13 amino acids. The CDR3 DNA follows: TGTGCCAGCCGAAGGCTAGGTGGAAACATTCAGTACTTC. It translates to CASRRLGGNIQYF.